This T cell receptor beta chain originates from a study of blood T cell repertoires in COVID-19. In the study overall: The United States, Italy and Spain provided the acute and convalescent COVID-19 samples. T cells, B-cell-depleted T cells, or PBMCs supplied cDNA or gDNA.

Patients from Seattle were sampled longitudinally, starting during active infection. The method was immunoSEQ multiplex PCR; TCRdb's version includes in-frame clones alone and lacks a portion of them. The sample lists around 300,000 clones; about nine tenths were seen once. The V gene's germline CDR1 is SGHDN and CDR2 FVKESK. The CDR3 consists of 13 residues. Deletions cut 1 base from V and 10 bases from J, with 13 bases between. The sequenced sample consisted of peripheral blood. This TCR was recovered from a woman in her twenties or thirties with COVID-19, enrolled during active disease. The chain employs TRBV14 and TRBJ1-1, with D perhaps matching TRBD1 (5 bases). The CDR3 loop is CASSQVRGLGAFF. CDR3 bases: TGTGCCAGCAGCCAAGTACGGGGGTTAGGAGCTTTCTTT.